This TCR beta chain was documented in a study of monozygotic twins with cystic fibrosis. CDR3 length: 16 residues. The V gene lost 0 bases and the J gene lost 1 base, with 12 bases spanning the gap. Germline CDR1 and CDR2: MNHNS and SASEGT. The data were produced by immunoSEQ multiplex PCR, yet TCRdb's version contains in-frame clones alone and is incomplete. Of 25,000 to 30,000 clones in the sample, 85% were seen once. The chain recombines TRBV6-1 with TRBJ1-1; D is undetermined. The receptor's source is a girl aged 2 to 9 with cystic fibrosis. What was sequenced was blood. The CDR3 DNA sequence: TGTGCCAGCAGTGAAGCATTCGGCAGCCAGAACACTGAAGCTTTCTTT. Its protein product is CASSEAFGSQNTEAFF.